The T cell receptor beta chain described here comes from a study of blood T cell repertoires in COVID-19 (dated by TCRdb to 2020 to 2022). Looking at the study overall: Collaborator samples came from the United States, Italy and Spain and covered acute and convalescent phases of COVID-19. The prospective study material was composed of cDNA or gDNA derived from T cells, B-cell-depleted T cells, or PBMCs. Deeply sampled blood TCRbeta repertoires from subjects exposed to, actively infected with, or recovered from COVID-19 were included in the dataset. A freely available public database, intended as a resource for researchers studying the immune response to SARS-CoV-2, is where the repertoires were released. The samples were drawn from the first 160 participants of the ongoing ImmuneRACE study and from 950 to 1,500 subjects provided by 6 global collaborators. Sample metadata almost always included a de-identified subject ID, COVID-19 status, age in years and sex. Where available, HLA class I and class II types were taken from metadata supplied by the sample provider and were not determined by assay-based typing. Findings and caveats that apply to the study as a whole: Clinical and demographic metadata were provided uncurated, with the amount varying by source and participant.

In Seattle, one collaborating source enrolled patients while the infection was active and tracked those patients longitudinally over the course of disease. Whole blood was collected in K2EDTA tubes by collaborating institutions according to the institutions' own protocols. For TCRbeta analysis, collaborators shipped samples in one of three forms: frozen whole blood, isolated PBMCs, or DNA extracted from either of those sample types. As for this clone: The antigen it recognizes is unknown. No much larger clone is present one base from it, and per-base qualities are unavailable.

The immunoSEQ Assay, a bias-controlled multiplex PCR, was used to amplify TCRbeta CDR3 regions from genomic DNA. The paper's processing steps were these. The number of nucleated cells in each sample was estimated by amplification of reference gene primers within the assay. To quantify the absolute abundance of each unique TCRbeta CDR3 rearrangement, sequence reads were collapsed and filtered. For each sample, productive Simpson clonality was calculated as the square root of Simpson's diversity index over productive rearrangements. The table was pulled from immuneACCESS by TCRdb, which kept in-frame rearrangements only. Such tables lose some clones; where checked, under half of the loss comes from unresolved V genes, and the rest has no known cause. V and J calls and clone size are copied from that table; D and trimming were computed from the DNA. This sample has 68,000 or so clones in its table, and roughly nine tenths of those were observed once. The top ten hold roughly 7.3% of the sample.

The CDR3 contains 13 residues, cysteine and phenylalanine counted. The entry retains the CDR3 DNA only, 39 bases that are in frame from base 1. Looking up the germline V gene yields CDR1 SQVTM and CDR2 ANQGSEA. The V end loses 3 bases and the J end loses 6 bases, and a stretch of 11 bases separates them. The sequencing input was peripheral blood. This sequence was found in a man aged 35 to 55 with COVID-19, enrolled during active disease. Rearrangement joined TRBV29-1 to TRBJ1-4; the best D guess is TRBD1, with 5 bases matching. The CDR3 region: CSVDVGGDEKLFF. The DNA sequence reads TGCAGCGTTGATGTGGGGGGTGATGAAAAACTGTTTTTT.